A single sample is the source of the 10 T cell receptor beta chains below, sequenced in a study of T cells in women clearing cervical HPV infection. Some clones are missing from TCRdb's copy, which holds only in-frame ones; the method was immunoSEQ multiplex PCR. Its table records about 27,000 clones. Source material: blood buffy coat. The receptor source for this set is a woman between 18 and 70 years old with a cervical HPV16 infection that either progressed to CIN3+ or cleared (not recorded which).

As regards this clone: The CDR3 end falls 3 residues outside the read, so it is completed with the germline J gene. This sequence joins TRBV19 and TRBJ2-4; TRBD1 agrees at 10 bases. The length of the CDR3 is 15 residues. Germline-derived CDR1 and CDR2 are LNHDA and SQIVND (reference sequence). The DNA read from the CDR3 is TGTGCCAGTAGTCCCCGACAGGGGGCCTACTATGGT. Its translation: CASSPRQGAYYG. The CDR3, in full, reads CASSPRQGAYYGQYF.

Remarks on this clone: The CDR3 end is not reached by the read, which stops 3 residues before it; the germline J gene fills it in. The chain carries TRBV19 and TRBJ2-7; D call uncertain. CDR3 length: 12 residues. Trimming cost V 3 bases and J 2 bases, with 5 bases left between them. From germline, CDR1 is LNHDA and CDR2 SQIVND (reference sequence). The sequenced CDR3 bases are TGTGCCAGTAGTATTAGGGCCTACGAG. Its translation: CASSIRAYE. The CDR3, in full, reads CASSIRAYEQYF.

About this clone itself: The CDR3 end is not reached by the read, which stops 3 residues before it; the germline J gene fills it in. The gene calls are TRBV7-2 and TRBJ2-5; D remains unclear. Trimming took off 4 bases at V and 4 bases at J, with 16 bases between the two ends. CDR1 and CDR2 from the germline V gene are SGHTA and FQGNSA. The CDR3 spans 15 residues. CDR3 bases read: TGTGCCAGCAGCTCCGCCGAGACAAGACGAGAGACC. Translating gives CASSSAETRRET. The full CDR3 sequence reads CASSSAETRRETQYF.

As regards this clone: The read ends 3 residues shy of where the CDR3 ends; the end is completed using the germline J gene. The rearrangement links TRBV20-1 to TRBJ2-2, with 10 bases lining up with TRBD1. This CDR3 is built from 15 residues. The germline V gene has CDR1 DFQATT and CDR2 SNEGSKA (reference sequence). Here the CDR3 reads CSATPGQGNGEKLFF. The sequenced part of the CDR3 DNA is TGCAGTGCAACTCCGGGACAGGGGAATGGGGAAAAG.

The sequenced CDR3 bases are TGTGCCAGCAGCCCAGGGAGACGAGAGACG. Protein: CASSPGRRET. The full CDR3 protein reads CASSPGRRETQYF. The V and J genes are TRBV7-9 and TRBJ2-3, with D tentatively TRBD1 or TRBD2 (5 bases each). The read is 3 residues too short to cover the CDR3 end, so that end is filled in from the germline J gene. CDR1 SEHNR and CDR2 FQNEAQ come from the germline V gene (reference sequence). CDR3 length: 13 residues.

Regarding this clone: The CDR3 goes on 3 residues after the read ends, and that part is filled in from the germline J gene. The rearrangement links TRBV15 to TRBJ1-2; possible D gene TRBD1, 6 bases. From germline, CDR1 is LNHNV and CDR2 YYDKDF (reference sequence). Deletions cut 1 base from V and 0 bases from J, with 6 bases between. The CDR3 contains 14 residues. This CDR3 is CATSRGTANYGYTF. Incomplete CDR3 DNA: TGTGCCACCAGCAGAGGGACAGCTAACTATGGC.

About this clone: The observed sequence ends 3 residues before the CDR3 terminus, with the missing tail filled in from the germline J gene. This chain connects TRBV6-1 to TRBJ1-1, with a weak D call TRBD1 (5 bases). V lost 3 bases and J lost 3, with 14 bases in between. The germline V gene has CDR1 MNHNS and CDR2 SASEGT. The CDR3 is 15 residues long. The CDR3 spells CASSEFRAGDTEAFF. The DNA read from the CDR3 is TGTGCCAGCAGTGAGTTCAGGGCTGGGGACACTGAA.

As concerns this clone: The read terminates 3 residues ahead of where the CDR3 ends, so the germline J gene completes it. This chain connects TRBV2 to TRBJ2-3; TRBD2 matches at 7 bases. CDR1 SNHLY and CDR2 FYNNEI come from the germline V gene. With V trimmed by 8 bases and J by 5 bases, 7 bases remained unmatched. This CDR3 comprises 13 residues. The sequenced CDR3 bases are TGTGCCAGCGGCCGACTAGCAAGAGATACG. It translates to CASGRLARDT. The complete CDR3 sequence is CASGRLARDTQYF.

Comments on this clone: An end of the junction differs from the germline gene, which may be a read error. The sequence runs out 3 residues before the end of the CDR3; the remainder is reconstructed from the germline J gene. Other DNA sequences of this sample code for an identical CDR3. This sequence joins TRBV2 and TRBJ1-3; weak D call: TRBD1 (5 bases). CDR3 size: 14 residues. Germline CDR1 reads SNHLY; CDR2 reads FYNNEI. The DNA read from the CDR3 is TGTGCCAGCCTCAGGGATTTCTCTGGAAACACG. Its translation: CASLRDFSGNT. In full, the CDR3 is CASLRDFSGNTIYF. The full variable domain, with the rest looked up from reference TRBV2 and TRBJ1-3, is EPEVTQTPSHQVTQMGQEVILRCVPISNHLYFYWYRQILGQKVEFLVSFYNNEISEKSEIFDDQFSVERPDGSNFTLKIRSTKLEDSAMYFCASLRDFSGNTIYFGEGSWLTVV.

As for this clone: Read coverage stops 3 residues before the CDR3 terminus; the germline J gene supplies the remainder. The chain is built from TRBV4-2 and TRBJ1-1, with a weak D call TRBD1 (5 bases). Trimming took 3 bases from V and 1 from J, leaving 18 bases between them. Germline assignment: CDR1 LGHNA and CDR2 YNFKEQ. The CDR3 covers 17 residues. The CDR3: CASSHRLLQAGNTEAFF. The covered CDR3 bases are TGTGCCAGCAGCCATCGGCTCCTACAGGCCGGGAACACTGAA.